This record covers a single T cell receptor (beta chain). The CDR3 contains 15 residues. Trimming stripped 0 bases from V and 5 bases from J, with 15 bases between. Germline V gene lookup returns CDR1 SGHRS and CDR2 YFSETQ. The sample comes from a study of shared clonotypes between healthy human individuals. The authors' processing: Filtering was not the same, since immunoSEQ gave junction-only sequences without quality scores. Here immunoSEQ multiplex PCR was the method, and the copy in TCRdb shows in-frame clones only, minus some. The DNA was the basis for D and trimming; V, J and clone size are from that table. This sample carries some 2,000,000 clones, 95% of them seen once, and the ten largest clones take approximately 0.13%.

This TCR was sampled from a man aged 18 to 29 in good health. The chain is built from TRBV5-1 and TRBJ2-7, with TRBD1 as a possible D gene (5 bases). The sequenced sample was naive CD4+ T cells sorted from blood. Indicated subset: CD45RA+ positively selected. CDR3 protein: CASSLEGDPLHEQYF. In DNA form, the CDR3 reads TGCGCCAGCAGCTTGGAAGGGGATCCCCTCCACGAGCAGTACTTC.